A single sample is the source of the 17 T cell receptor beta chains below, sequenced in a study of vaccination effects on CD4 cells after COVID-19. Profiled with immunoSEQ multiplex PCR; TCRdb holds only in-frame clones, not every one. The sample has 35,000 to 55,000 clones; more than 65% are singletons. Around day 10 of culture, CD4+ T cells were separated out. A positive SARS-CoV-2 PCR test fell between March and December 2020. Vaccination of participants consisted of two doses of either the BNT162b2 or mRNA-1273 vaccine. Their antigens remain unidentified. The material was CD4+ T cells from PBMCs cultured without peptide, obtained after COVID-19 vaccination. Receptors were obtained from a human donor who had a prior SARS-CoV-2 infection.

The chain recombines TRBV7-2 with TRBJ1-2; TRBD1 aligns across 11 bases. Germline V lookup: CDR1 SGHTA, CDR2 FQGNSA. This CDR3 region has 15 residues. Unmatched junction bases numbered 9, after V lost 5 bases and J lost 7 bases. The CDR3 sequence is CASSPSTGTGGGYTF. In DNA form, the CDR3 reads TGTGCCAGCAGCCCCAGCACCGGGACAGGGGGTGGCTACACCTTC.

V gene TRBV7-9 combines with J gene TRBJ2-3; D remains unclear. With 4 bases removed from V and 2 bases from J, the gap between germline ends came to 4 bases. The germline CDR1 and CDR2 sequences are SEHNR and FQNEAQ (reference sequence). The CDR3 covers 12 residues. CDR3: CASSSNTDTQYF. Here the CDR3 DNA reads TGTGCCAGCAGCTCCAACACAGATACGCAGTATTTT.

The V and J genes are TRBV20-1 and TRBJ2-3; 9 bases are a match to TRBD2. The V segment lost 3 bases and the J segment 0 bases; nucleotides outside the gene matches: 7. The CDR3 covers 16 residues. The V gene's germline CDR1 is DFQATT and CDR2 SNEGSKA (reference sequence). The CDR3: CSASKQREASTDTQYF. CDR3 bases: TGCAGTGCTAGTAAACAGCGGGAGGCGAGCACAGATACGCAGTATTTT.

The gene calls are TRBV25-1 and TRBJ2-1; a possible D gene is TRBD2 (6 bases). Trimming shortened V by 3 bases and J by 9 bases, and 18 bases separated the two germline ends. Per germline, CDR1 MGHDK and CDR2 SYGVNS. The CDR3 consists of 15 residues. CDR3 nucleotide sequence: TGTGCCAGCAGTGATCGACTGGGACTCGCCAGTGAGCAGTTCTTC. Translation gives CASSDRLGLASEQFF. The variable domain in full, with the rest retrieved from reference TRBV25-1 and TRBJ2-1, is EADIYQTPRYLVIGTGKKITLECSQTMGHDKMYWYQQDPGMELHLIHYSYGVNSTEKGDLSSESTVSRIRTEHFPLTLESARPSHTSQYLCASSDRLGLASEQFFGPGTRLTVL.

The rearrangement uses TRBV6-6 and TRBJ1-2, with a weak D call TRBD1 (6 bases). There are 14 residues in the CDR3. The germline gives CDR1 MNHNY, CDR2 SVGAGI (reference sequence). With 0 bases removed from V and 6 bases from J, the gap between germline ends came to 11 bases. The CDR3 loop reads CASSYSAGDDGYTF. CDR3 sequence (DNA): TGTGCCAGCAGTTACTCAGCAGGGGACGATGGCTACACCTTC.

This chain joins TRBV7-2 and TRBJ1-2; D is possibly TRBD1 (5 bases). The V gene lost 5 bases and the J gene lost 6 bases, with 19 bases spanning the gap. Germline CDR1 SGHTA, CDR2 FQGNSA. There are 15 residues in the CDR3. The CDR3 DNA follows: TGTGCCAGCAGCCCCTGGACAAGGCGGAGTGATGGCTACACCTTC. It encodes CASSPWTRRSDGYTF.

The CDR3 is CASSLSTGMFDNEQFF. CDR3 DNA: TGTGCCAGCAGTTTATCGACAGGGATGTTCGACAATGAGCAGTTCTTC. The chain is built from TRBV27 and TRBJ2-1, with 7 bases that match TRBD1. The germline gives CDR1 MNHEY, CDR2 SMNVEV (reference sequence). V shed 0 bases and J 5 bases; nucleotides not matched to a gene: 7. The CDR3 runs to 16 residues.

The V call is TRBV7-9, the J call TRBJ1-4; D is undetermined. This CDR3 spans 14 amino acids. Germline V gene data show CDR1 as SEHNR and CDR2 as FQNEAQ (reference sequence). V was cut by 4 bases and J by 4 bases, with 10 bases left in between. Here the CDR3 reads CASSSTGYNEKLFF. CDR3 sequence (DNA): TGTGCCAGCAGCTCCACTGGGTATAATGAAAAACTGTTTTTT.

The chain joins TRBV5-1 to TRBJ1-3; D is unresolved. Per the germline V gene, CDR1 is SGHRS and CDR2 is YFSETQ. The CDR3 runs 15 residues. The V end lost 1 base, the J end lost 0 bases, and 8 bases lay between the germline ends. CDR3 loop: CASSLNRLSGNTIYF. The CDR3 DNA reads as TGCGCCAGCAGCTTGAACAGACTCTCTGGAAACACCATATATTTT.

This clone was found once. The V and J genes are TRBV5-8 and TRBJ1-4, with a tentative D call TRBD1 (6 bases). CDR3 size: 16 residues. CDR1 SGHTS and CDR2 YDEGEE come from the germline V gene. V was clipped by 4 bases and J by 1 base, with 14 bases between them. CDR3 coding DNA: TGTGCCAGCAGCCCTGGACAGCGGAGAACTAATGAAAAACTGTTTTTT. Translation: CASSPGQRRTNEKLFF.

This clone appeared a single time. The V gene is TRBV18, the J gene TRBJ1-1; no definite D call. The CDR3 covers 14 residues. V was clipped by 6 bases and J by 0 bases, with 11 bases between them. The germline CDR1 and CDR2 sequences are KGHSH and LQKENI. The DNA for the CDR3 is TGTGCCAGCTCCCCGGGCCTTATGAACACTGAAGCTTTCTTT. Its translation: CASSPGLMNTEAFF.

Here the CDR3 DNA reads TGTGCCAGCAGCGGCGGGGGCCACCTGGTGAACACTGAAGCTTTCTTT. It yields the protein CASSGGGHLVNTEAFF. The chain joins TRBV7-2 to TRBJ1-1; maybe TRBD1 (6 bases). The CDR3 sequence is 16 residues long. The V end was cut by 5 bases, the J end by 0 bases, with 16 bases between. Germline V gene lookup returns CDR1 SGHTA and CDR2 FQGNSA.

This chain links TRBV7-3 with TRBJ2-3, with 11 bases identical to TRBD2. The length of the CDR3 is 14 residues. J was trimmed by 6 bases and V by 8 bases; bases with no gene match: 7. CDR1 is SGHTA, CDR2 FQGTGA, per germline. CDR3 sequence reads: CASVNSGGADTQYF. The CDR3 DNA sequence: TGTGCCAGCGTTAATAGCGGGGGGGCGGATACGCAGTATTTT.

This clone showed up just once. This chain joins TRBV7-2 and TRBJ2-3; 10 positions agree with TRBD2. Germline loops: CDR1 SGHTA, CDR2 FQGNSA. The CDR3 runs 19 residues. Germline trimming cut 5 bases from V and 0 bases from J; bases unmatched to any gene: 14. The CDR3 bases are TGTGCCAGCAGCCCCAGCTTCACTAGCGGGATGCCTAGCACAGATACGCAGTATTTT. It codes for CASSPSFTSGMPSTDTQYF.

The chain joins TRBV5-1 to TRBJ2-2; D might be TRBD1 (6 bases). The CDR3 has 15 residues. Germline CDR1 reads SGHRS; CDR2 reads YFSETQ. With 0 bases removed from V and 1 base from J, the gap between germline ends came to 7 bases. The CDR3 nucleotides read TGCGCCAGCAGCTTGGCGGGACAGAACACCGGGGAGCTGTTTTTT. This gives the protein CASSLAGQNTGELFF. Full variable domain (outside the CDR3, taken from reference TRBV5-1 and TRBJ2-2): KAGVTQTPRYLIKTRGQQVTLSCSPISGHRSVSWYQQTPGQGLQFLFEYFSETQRNKGNFPGRFSGRQFSNSRSEMNVSTLELGDSALYLCASSLAGQNTGELFFGEGSRLTVL.

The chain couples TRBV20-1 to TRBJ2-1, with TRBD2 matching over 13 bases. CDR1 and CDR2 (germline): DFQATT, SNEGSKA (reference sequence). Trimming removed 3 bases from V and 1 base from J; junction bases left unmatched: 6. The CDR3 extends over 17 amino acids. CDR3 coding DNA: TGCAGTGCTAGTAGACTAGCGGGGGGACTTTCCTACAATGAGCAGTTCTTC. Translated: CSASRLAGGLSYNEQFF.

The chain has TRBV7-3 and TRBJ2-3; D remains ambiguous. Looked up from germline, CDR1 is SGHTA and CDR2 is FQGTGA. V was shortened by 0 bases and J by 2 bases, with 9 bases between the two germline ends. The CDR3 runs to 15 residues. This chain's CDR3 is CASSLTKDPTDTQYF. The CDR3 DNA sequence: TGTGCCAGCAGCTTAACCAAGGACCCCACAGATACGCAGTATTTT.